Here is one TCR beta chain with its context. Its matching antigen is unknown. Cultured CD4+ T-cell DNA underwent Oncomine TCR Beta short-read sequencing. TCRdb passed the PCR reads through MiXCR, listing each CDR3 protein once. The sample has about 12,000 distinct CDR3 sequences, 40% to 55% seen once. Regarding treatment: 10-day PBMC culture with coronavirus spike peptide pools or control peptides (ViraFEST assay). Peptide pools at about 11 ug/ml, together with around 10 IU/ml IL-2, were added to cultures of two million PBMCs per well. Negative selection recovered the CD4+ T cells once they had spent more than eight days in culture. The source of the sample is a study of vaccination and CD4 T cells after COVID-19. Study observations and caveats: Convalescent patients saw a median about 85% of their reactive clones show up only after vaccination.

Sequencing was done on a sample of CD4+ T cells from blood, cultured in vitro. The clonotype was recovered from a human donor who had recovered from COVID-19.

The CDR3 spells CASSQSASGSTDTQYF. The CDR3 DNA reads TGTGCCAGCAGTCAATCAGCCAGCGGATCCACAGATACGCAGTATTTT. The chain links TRBV7-3 to TRBJ2-3; D perhaps matches TRBD2 (5 bases). Trimming took off 6 bases at V and 2 bases at J, with 18 bases between the two ends. The CDR3 runs 16 residues. From germline, CDR1 is SGHTA and CDR2 FQGTGA.